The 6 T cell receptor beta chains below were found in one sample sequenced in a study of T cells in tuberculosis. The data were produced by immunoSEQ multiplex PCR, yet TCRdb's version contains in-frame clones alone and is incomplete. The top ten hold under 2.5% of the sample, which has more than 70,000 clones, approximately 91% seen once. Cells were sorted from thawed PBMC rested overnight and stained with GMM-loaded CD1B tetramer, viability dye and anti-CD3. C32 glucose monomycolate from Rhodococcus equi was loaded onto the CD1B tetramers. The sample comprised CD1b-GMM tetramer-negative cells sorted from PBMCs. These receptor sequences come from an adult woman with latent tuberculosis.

The CDR3 spells CASSVTRSGEKLFF. In nucleotides, the CDR3 is TGTGCCAGCAGTGTAACAAGAAGTGGCGAAAAACTGTTTTTT. The V gene is TRBV6-1, the J gene TRBJ1-4; unclear D gene. Germline V gene data show CDR1 as MNHNS and CDR2 as SASEGT. The CDR3 is 14 amino acids. Trimming shortened V by 4 bases and J by 8 bases, and 14 bases separated the two germline ends.

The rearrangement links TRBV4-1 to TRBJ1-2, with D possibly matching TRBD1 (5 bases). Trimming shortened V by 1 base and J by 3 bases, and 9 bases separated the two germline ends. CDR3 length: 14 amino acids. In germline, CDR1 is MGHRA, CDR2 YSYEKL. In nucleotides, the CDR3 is TGCGCCAGCAGCCAAGGGGGCGCGGACTATGGCTACACCTTC. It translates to CASSQGGADYGYTF.

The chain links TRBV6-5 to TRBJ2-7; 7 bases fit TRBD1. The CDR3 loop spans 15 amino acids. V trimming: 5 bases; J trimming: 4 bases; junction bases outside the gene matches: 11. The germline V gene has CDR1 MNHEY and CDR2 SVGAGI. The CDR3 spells CASSRYSRGLYEQYF. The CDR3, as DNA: TGTGCCAGCAGTCGATATTCCAGGGGGTTGTACGAGCAGTACTTC.

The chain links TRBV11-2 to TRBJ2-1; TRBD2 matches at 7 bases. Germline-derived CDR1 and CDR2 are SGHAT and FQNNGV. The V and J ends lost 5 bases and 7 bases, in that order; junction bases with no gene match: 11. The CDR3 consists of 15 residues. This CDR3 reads CASSIGLGPVNEQFF. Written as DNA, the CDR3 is TGTGCCAGCAGCATTGGACTAGGACCCGTGAATGAGCAGTTCTTC.

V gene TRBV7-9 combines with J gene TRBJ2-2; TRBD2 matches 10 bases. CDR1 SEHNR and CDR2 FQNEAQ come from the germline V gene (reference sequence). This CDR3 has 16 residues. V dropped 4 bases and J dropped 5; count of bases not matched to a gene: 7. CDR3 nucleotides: TGTGCCAGCAGCTCAAGAGCGGGGGGGGAAACCGGGGAGCTGTTTTTT. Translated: CASSSRAGGETGELFF.

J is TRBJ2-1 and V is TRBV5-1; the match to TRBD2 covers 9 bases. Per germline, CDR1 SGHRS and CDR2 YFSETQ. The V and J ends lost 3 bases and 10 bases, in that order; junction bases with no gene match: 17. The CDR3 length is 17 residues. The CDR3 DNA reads TGCGCCAGCAGCTCGAGCCTCAGGGCGGGGGGGCTAGACGAGCAGTTCTTC. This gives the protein CASSSSLRAGGLDEQFF.